The rows below give T cell receptor beta chains drawn from one sample of a study of T cells in Graves' hyperthyroidism and ophthalmopathy. TCRdb used MiXCR to reprocess the multiplex PCR reads, holding one entry per CDR3 protein. The data contain 400,000 to 500,000 distinct CDR3 sequences, approximately 15% of them singletons. The sample taken for sequencing was blood. These receptor sequences come from a woman aged 18-29 years with Graves' hyperthyroidism. Both conserved end residues are part of each CDR3. The order of the fields is clone size, V gene, J gene, D gene, CDR3 protein, CDR3 DNA. The D gene is left open where the match is weak. Some rows have no size entry. The others give once, few or many, or a class for an expanded clone.

clone_size: many; v_call: TRBV7-9; j_call: TRBJ2-5; d_call: .; cdr3_aa: CASSSLGETQYF; cdr3_nt: TGTGCCAGCAGCTCACTAGGAGAGACCCAGTACTTC
clone_size: many; v_call: TRBV19; j_call: TRBJ1-5; d_call: TRBD1; cdr3_aa: CASSIITQTGRVQPQHF; cdr3_nt: TGTGCCAGTAGTATAATAACTCAGACAGGGCGGGTCCAGCCCCAGCATTTT
clone_size: many; v_call: TRBV7-9; j_call: TRBJ1-4; d_call: .; cdr3_aa: CASTSRTVNEKLFF; cdr3_nt: TGTGCCAGCACCTCAAGGACAGTTAATGAAAAACTGTTTTTT
clone_size: .; v_call: TRBV3-1; j_call: TRBJ2-5; d_call: .; cdr3_aa: CASSQATQETQYF; cdr3_nt: TGTGCCAGCAGCCAAGCAACCCAAGAGACCCAGTACTTC
clone_size: many; v_call: TRBV12-3/TRBV12-4; j_call: TRBJ1-1; d_call: TRBD1; cdr3_aa: CASSPGQASGKTEAFF; cdr3_nt: TGTGCCAGCAGTCCGGGACAGGCCTCGGGGAAGACTGAAGCTTTCTTT
clone_size: many; v_call: TRBV28; j_call: TRBJ2-1; d_call: .; cdr3_aa: CASTTVLLQAKSYNEQFF; cdr3_nt: TGTGCCAGCACCACCGTACTACTACAGGCTAAATCCTACAATGAGCAGTTCTTC
clone_size: .; v_call: TRBV4-1; j_call: TRBJ2-6; d_call: .; cdr3_aa: CASSQGPWTGANVLTF; cdr3_nt: TGCGCCAGCAGCCAAGGTCCATGGACTGGGGCCAACGTCCTGACTTTC
clone_size: many; v_call: TRBV19; j_call: TRBJ1-2; d_call: .; cdr3_aa: CASSPRTRNYGYTF; cdr3_nt: TGTGCCAGTAGTCCCCGGACACGTAACTATGGCTACACCTTC
clone_size: many; v_call: TRBV20-1; j_call: TRBJ2-3; d_call: .; cdr3_aa: CSARGRNLADAQYF; cdr3_nt: TGCAGTGCTAGAGGGCGGAATTTGGCAGATGCGCAGTATTTT
clone_size: .; v_call: TRBV6-1; j_call: TRBJ2-3; d_call: TRBD1; cdr3_aa: CASSRQGASDTQYF; cdr3_nt: TGTGCCAGCAGTCGACAGGGGGCCTCAGATACGCAGTATTTT
clone_size: many; v_call: TRBV30; j_call: TRBJ1-4; d_call: .; cdr3_aa: CAWSVLGGKGEKLFF; cdr3_nt: TGTGCCTGGAGTGTACTCGGGGGTAAGGGTGAAAAACTGTTTTTT
clone_size: many; v_call: TRBV6-1; j_call: TRBJ1-2; d_call: TRBD1; cdr3_aa: CASSEAPGGSYGYTF; cdr3_nt: TGTGCCAGCAGTGAAGCACCAGGGGGCTCTTATGGCTACACCTTC
clone_size: .; v_call: TRBV28; j_call: TRBJ1-1; d_call: TRBD1; cdr3_aa: CASRRRQGYTEAFF; cdr3_nt: TGTGCCAGCAGGCGCAGACAGGGATACACTGAAGCTTTCTTT
clone_size: .; v_call: TRBV27; j_call: TRBJ2-2; d_call: .; cdr3_aa: CASSFSVPGELFF; cdr3_nt: TGTGCCAGCAGTTTTTCTGTTCCCGGGGAGCTGTTTTTT
clone_size: many; v_call: TRBV9; j_call: TRBJ1-3; d_call: .; cdr3_aa: CASSVGGVSGNTIYF; cdr3_nt: TGTGCCAGCAGCGTAGGGGGAGTATCTGGAAACACCATATATTTT
clone_size: few; v_call: TRBV5-1; j_call: TRBJ2-1; d_call: .; cdr3_aa: CASSLGLFSNEQFF; cdr3_nt: TGCGCCAGCAGCTTGGGACTGTTCAGCAATGAGCAGTTCTTC
clone_size: few; v_call: TRBV7-9; j_call: TRBJ1-1; d_call: TRBD1; cdr3_aa: CASSGTGGEVGAFF; cdr3_nt: TGTGCCAGCAGCGGGACAGGGGGGGAGGTCGGCGCTTTCTTT
clone_size: few; v_call: TRBV12-3/TRBV12-4; j_call: TRBJ2-2; d_call: .; cdr3_aa: CASGANSNTGELFF; cdr3_nt: TGTGCCAGCGGTGCTAATTCCAACACCGGGGAGCTGTTTTTT
clone_size: many; v_call: TRBV12-3/TRBV12-4; j_call: TRBJ1-2; d_call: TRBD1; cdr3_aa: CASSLRDRNYGYTF; cdr3_nt: TGTGCCAGCAGTTTGAGGGACAGAAACTATGGCTACACCTTC
clone_size: many; v_call: TRBV28; j_call: TRBJ2-2; d_call: .; cdr3_aa: CASRDINTGELFF; cdr3_nt: TGTGCCAGTCGGGACATCAACACCGGGGAGCTGTTTTTT
clone_size: many; v_call: TRBV7-2; j_call: TRBJ1-2; d_call: .; cdr3_aa: CASSLAPHNYGYTF; cdr3_nt: TGTGCCAGCAGCTTAGCCCCGCATAACTATGGCTACACCTTC
clone_size: few; v_call: TRBV20-1; j_call: TRBJ1-2; d_call: .; cdr3_aa: CSARSTIQGSYGYTF; cdr3_nt: TGCAGTGCTAGGTCCACGATACAGGGTTCCTATGGCTACACCTTC
clone_size: many; v_call: TRBV19; j_call: TRBJ1-5; d_call: TRBD1; cdr3_aa: CASIDRDRVSNQPQHF; cdr3_nt: TGTGCCAGTATCGACCGGGACAGGGTGAGCAATCAGCCCCAGCATTTT
clone_size: .; v_call: TRBV7-9; j_call: TRBJ2-3; d_call: .; cdr3_aa: CASSKSLWASTDTQYF; cdr3_nt: TGTGCCAGCAGCAAAAGCCTGTGGGCGAGCACAGATACGCAGTATTTT
clone_size: many; v_call: TRBV5-1; j_call: TRBJ2-2; d_call: .; cdr3_aa: CASSLGAGGNANTGELFF; cdr3_nt: TGCGCCAGCAGCTTGGGGGCTGGTGGTAACGCGAACACCGGGGAGCTGTTTTTT
clone_size: many; v_call: TRBV11-2; j_call: TRBJ2-3; d_call: TRBD2; cdr3_aa: CASTLGGAGDTQYF; cdr3_nt: TGTGCCAGCACCCTCGGGGGGGCAGGGGATACGCAGTATTTT
clone_size: few; v_call: TRBV6-1; j_call: TRBJ1-5; d_call: .; cdr3_aa: CASRSFLNQPQHF; cdr3_nt: TGTGCCAGCAGGTCATTCCTCAATCAGCCCCAGCATTTT
clone_size: many; v_call: TRBV7-2; j_call: TRBJ2-3; d_call: TRBD2; cdr3_aa: CASTPLSGRRTDTQYF; cdr3_nt: TGTGCCAGCACCCCCCTTAGCGGGAGGCGCACAGATACGCAGTATTTT
clone_size: many; v_call: TRBV28; j_call: TRBJ2-7; d_call: .; cdr3_aa: CASSSPQGQFLGRYEQYF; cdr3_nt: TGTGCCAGCAGTTCCCCCCAAGGACAGTTCCTAGGGAGGTACGAGCAGTACTTC
clone_size: .; v_call: TRBV20-1; j_call: TRBJ1-1; d_call: .; cdr3_aa: CSARGEVGEAFF; cdr3_nt: TGCAGTGCTAGAGGGGAGGTAGGTGAAGCTTTCTTT
clone_size: many; v_call: TRBV18; j_call: TRBJ1-4; d_call: TRBD1; cdr3_aa: CASSHQWTGDEKLFF; cdr3_nt: TGTGCCAGCTCACACCAGTGGACAGGTGATGAAAAACTGTTTTTT
clone_size: many; v_call: TRBV6-2/TRBV6-3; j_call: TRBJ2-2; d_call: TRBD1; cdr3_aa: CASSQTQGDGELFF; cdr3_nt: TGTGCCAGCAGTCAGACTCAGGGGGACGGGGAGCTGTTTTTT
clone_size: many; v_call: TRBV12-3/TRBV12-4; j_call: TRBJ2-7; d_call: .; cdr3_aa: CATRPAGSYEQYF; cdr3_nt: TGTGCCACAAGACCGGCGGGCTCCTACGAGCAGTACTTC
clone_size: few; v_call: TRBV13; j_call: TRBJ2-7; d_call: TRBD2; cdr3_aa: CASSGLAGPDLFYEQYF; cdr3_nt: TGTGCCAGCAGCGGACTAGCGGGGCCAGACCTATTCTACGAGCAGTACTTC
clone_size: many; v_call: TRBV11-2; j_call: TRBJ2-3; d_call: .; cdr3_aa: CASSLYSRESTDTQYF; cdr3_nt: TGTGCCAGCAGCTTATATAGTCGGGAGTCCACAGATACGCAGTATTTT
clone_size: .; v_call: TRBV6-5; j_call: TRBJ2-1; d_call: TRBD2; cdr3_aa: CASSSQLAGVNEQFF; cdr3_nt: TGTGCCAGCAGTTCTCAGCTAGCGGGAGTCAATGAGCAGTTCTTC
clone_size: many; v_call: TRBV12-5; j_call: TRBJ2-5; d_call: TRBD2; cdr3_aa: CASGGLAAQETQYF; cdr3_nt: TGTGCTAGTGGGGGACTAGCGGCCCAAGAGACCCAGTACTTC
clone_size: .; v_call: TRBV11-3; j_call: TRBJ1-2; d_call: .; cdr3_aa: CASSPPGTYYGYTF; cdr3_nt: TGTGCCAGCAGCCCCCCCGGGACATACTATGGCTACACCTTC
clone_size: .; v_call: TRBV20-1; j_call: TRBJ1-5; d_call: .; cdr3_aa: CSALGHVQSNQPQHF; cdr3_nt: TGCAGTGCCCTCGGACACGTCCAGAGCAATCAGCCCCAGCATTTT
clone_size: many; v_call: TRBV10-3; j_call: TRBJ1-3; d_call: TRBD1; cdr3_aa: CAISDRVATIYF; cdr3_nt: TGTGCCATCAGCGACAGGGTTGCGACCATATATTTT
clone_size: few; v_call: TRBV5-1; j_call: TRBJ1-1; d_call: .; cdr3_aa: CASSLVTPSSEAFF; cdr3_nt: TGCGCCAGCAGCTTGGTGACTCCAAGTAGTGAAGCTTTCTTT
clone_size: once; v_call: TRBV10-2; j_call: TRBJ2-3; d_call: .; cdr3_aa: CASSDGLTGDTQYF; cdr3_nt: TGCGCCAGCAGCGATGGGTTGACGGGTGATACGCAGTATTTT
clone_size: .; v_call: TRBV5-7; j_call: TRBJ2-3; d_call: TRBD2; cdr3_aa: CASSLLSGRMTDTQYF; cdr3_nt: TGTGCCAGCAGCTTGTTAAGCGGGAGAATGACAGATACGCAGTATTTT
clone_size: few; v_call: TRBV7-9; j_call: TRBJ1-1; d_call: .; cdr3_aa: CASTLQERSEAFF; cdr3_nt: TGTGCCAGCACCCTCCAGGAGAGGTCTGAAGCTTTCTTT
clone_size: few; v_call: TRBV25-1; j_call: TRBJ2-1; d_call: TRBD1; cdr3_aa: CASRRTGGGNEQFF; cdr3_nt: TGTGCCAGCAGGCGGACAGGGGGAGGGAATGAGCAGTTCTTC
clone_size: many; v_call: TRBV12-3/TRBV12-4; j_call: TRBJ2-1; d_call: .; cdr3_aa: CASRPSPPTQYNEQFF; cdr3_nt: TGTGCCAGCAGGCCCTCTCCACCGACGCAGTACAATGAGCAGTTCTTC
clone_size: many; v_call: TRBV13; j_call: TRBJ1-1; d_call: .; cdr3_aa: CASSRTASEAFF; cdr3_nt: TGTGCCAGCAGCCGGACAGCTTCTGAAGCTTTCTTT
clone_size: few; v_call: TRBV15; j_call: TRBJ2-7; d_call: TRBD1; cdr3_aa: CATSSTSDSGQARYEQYF; cdr3_nt: TGTGCCACCAGCAGCACGTCTGATTCAGGACAGGCCCGCTACGAGCAGTACTTC
clone_size: .; v_call: TRBV7-9; j_call: TRBJ2-6; d_call: .; cdr3_aa: CASSLSRLWGPSSGANVLTF; cdr3_nt: TGTGCCAGCAGCCTAAGCCGGCTGTGGGGTCCCAGCTCTGGGGCCAACGTCCTGACTTTC
clone_size: .; v_call: TRBV11-2; j_call: TRBJ2-1; d_call: TRBD1; cdr3_aa: CASSPSPGGDEQFF; cdr3_nt: TGTGCCAGCAGCCCCTCGCCAGGGGGCGATGAGCAGTTCTTC